A selection of T cell receptor beta chains follows, all from one sample in a study of blood T cell repertoires in COVID-19. Some clones are missing from TCRdb's copy, which holds only in-frame ones; the method was immunoSEQ multiplex PCR. The sample carries approximately 470,000 clones, 87% recorded once. Specimen: PBMCs or T cells enriched from blood (not recorded which). The receptors originated from a woman aged 18-29 years who had recovered from COVID-19. Each CDR3 is given with its conserved first and last residue. The order of the fields is clone size, CDR3 length, V gene, J gene, D gene, CDR3 protein, CDR3 DNA. D genes are given only for firm matches. Clone size is stated in some rows and not others, as once, few, many or a class when expanded.

>once|16|TRBV18|TRBJ2-3|-
CASSPSGGTSTDTQYF
TGTGCCAGCTCACCGTCTGGGGGCACTAGCACAGATACGCAGTATTTT
>-|13|TRBV5-5|TRBJ2-2|-
CASSSGGIGELFF
TGTGCCAGCAGCTCCGGAGGGATAGGGGAGCTGTTTTTT
>-|11|TRBV28|TRBJ1-2|-
CASLTGFGYTF
TGTGCCAGTTTAACAGGGTTTGGCTACACCTTC
>-|15|TRBV4-1|TRBJ1-2|-
CASSPLGAAQRGYTF
TGCGCCAGCAGCCCCCTGGGGGCGGCCCAACGAGGCTACACCTTC
>-|13|TRBV5-4|TRBJ1-1|-
CASSLWRNTEAFF
TGTGCCAGCAGCTTGTGGAGGAACACTGAAGCTTTCTTT
>-|13|TRBV5-4|TRBJ1-1|-
CASELQGTTEAFF
TGTGCCAGCGAATTACAGGGCACCACTGAAGCTTTCTTT
>-|13|TRBV30|TRBJ1-5|-
CAWSGGGNQPQHF
TGTGCCTGGAGCGGGGGGGGCAATCAGCCCCAGCATTTT
>-|14|TRBV9|TRBJ1-1|-
CASSVDSMNTEAFF
TGTGCCAGCAGCGTAGACTCCATGAACACTGAAGCTTTCTTT
>once|14|TRBV9|TRBJ1-4|-
CASSVDPERGKLFF
TGTGCCAGCAGCGTAGACCCTGAGAGAGGAAAACTGTTTTTT
>once|16|TRBV5-5|TRBJ2-2|TRBD2
CASSLIAGLRTGELFF
TGTGCCAGCAGCCTTATAGCGGGGCTTCGCACCGGGGAGCTGTTTTTT
>-|16|TRBV7-8|TRBJ2-1|TRBD1
CASSPTRDRAYNEQFF
TGTGCCAGCAGCCCTACCCGGGACAGGGCCTACAATGAGCAGTTCTTC
>-|16|TRBV7-9|TRBJ1-4|TRBD1
CASSPRQGSTNEKLFF
TGTGCCAGCAGCCCAAGACAGGGATCTACTAATGAAAAACTGTTTTTT
>once|12|TRBV7-9|TRBJ2-7|-
CASSQDFHEQYF
TGTGCCAGCAGCCAGGACTTCCACGAGCAGTACTTC
>-|12|TRBV5-4|TRBJ1-3|-
CASGQQGNTIYF
TGTGCCAGCGGACAGCAAGGCAACACCATATATTTT
>-|16|TRBV7-6|TRBJ1-1|-
CASSLARGGLFTEAFF
TGTGCCAGCAGCTTAGCGCGAGGGGGTTTGTTCACTGAAGCTTTCTTT
>-|14|TRBV2|TRBJ2-5|TRBD2
CASLGYSGRETQYF
TGTGCCAGCCTAGGGTATAGCGGGAGGGAGACCCAGTACTTC
>once|14|TRBV6-5|TRBJ1-5|TRBD1
CASWGQIGSQPQHF
TGTGCCAGTTGGGGACAGATCGGGAGCCAGCCCCAGCATTTT
>once|14|TRBV18|TRBJ1-1|-
CASSPQGEGTEAFF
TGTGCCAGCTCACCACAGGGGGAGGGCACTGAAGCTTTCTTT
>few|13|TRBV3-1/TRBV3-2|TRBJ2-7|-
CASSQGGNYEQYF
TGTGCCAGCAGCCAAGGCGGAAACTACGAGCAGTACTTC
>-|16|TRBV5-1|TRBJ1-6|-
CASSSTIQGSNSPLHF
TGCGCCAGCAGCTCAACGATACAGGGCAGCAATTCACCCCTCCACTTT
>few|14|TRBV5-1|TRBJ1-4|TRBD1
CASSWTGETEKLFF
TGCGCCAGCAGCTGGACAGGGGAGACTGAAAAACTGTTTTTT
>-|14|TRBV5-1|TRBJ1-1|-
CASSLGAAGFEAFF
TGCGCCAGCAGCTTGGGGGCCGCGGGGTTCGAAGCTTTCTTT
>-|15|TRBV6-1|TRBJ2-2|TRBD2
CASGLTSGETGELFF
TGTGCCAGCGGACTAACTAGCGGGGAGACCGGGGAGCTGTTTTTT
>-|15|TRBV5-5|TRBJ1-6|TRBD1
CASIPGPGGLSPLHF
TGTGCCAGCATTCCGGGCCCAGGGGGGCTTTCACCCCTCCACTTT
>once|17|TRBV6-1|TRBJ2-7|-
CASSETGPTPDRYEQYF
TGTGCCAGCAGTGAAACAGGGCCCACTCCCGACCGCTACGAGCAGTACTTC
>-|14|TRBV6-5|TRBJ1-1|-
CASSAANRGTEAFF
TGTGCCAGCAGCGCCGCCAACCGAGGAACTGAAGCTTTCTTT